This T cell receptor beta chain appears in the sequencing data of a study of T cell responses to AZD1222 COVID-19 vaccine. Assay: immunoSEQ multiplex PCR; the TCRdb copy retains only in-frame clones and omits some. The repertoire includes 84,000 or so clones, roughly 86% of them detected once, and roughly 5% sits in the top ten. Overall study results and limits: Baseline serology detected seropositivity in only 5 or 6 AZD1222 recipients. Regions 160-218 and 743-854 held dominance among vaccine-associated CD4 TCRs, which spanned spike. Clonal diversity may have been underestimated in mostly white British donors.

Germline assignment: CDR1 SGHNT and CDR2 YENEEA. Trimming shortened V by 5 bases and J by 3 bases, and 10 bases separated the two germline ends. The CDR3 contains 13 residues. In regard to this clone: What it recognizes is unknown.

The TCR originated in an adult in good health. The gene calls are TRBV11-3 and TRBJ1-1; D not certain. The sequences come from peripheral blood, collected on day 0 of MenACWY control vaccination. Here the CDR3 DNA reads TGTGCCAGCAGCCTCGGCAGACACACTGAAGCTTTCTTT. It codes for CASSLGRHTEAFF.